This T cell receptor beta chain originates from a study of blood T cell repertoires in COVID-19 (dated by TCRdb to about 2020). About the study as a whole: Collaborator samples came from the United States, Italy and Spain and covered acute and convalescent phases of COVID-19. Sample metadata almost always included a de-identified subject ID, COVID-19 status, age in years and sex. Where available, HLA class I and class II types were taken from metadata supplied by the sample provider and were not determined by assay-based typing. Samples came from the ongoing ImmuneRACE study (first 160 participants) plus 1,254 subjects from 6 global collaborators. The dataset comprised deeply sampled blood TCRbeta repertoires from subjects exposed to, actively infected with, or recovered from COVID-19. The repertoires were made available in a free public database intended to serve as a resource for research on the immune response to SARS-CoV-2. The prospective study material was composed of cDNA or gDNA derived from T cells, B-cell-depleted T cells, or PBMCs. What the research found in general, with its limitations: The quantity of clinical and demographic metadata differed by source and by participant and was supplied without curation.

Only a few counts were recorded for this clone. Its antigen is not yet known. Base qualities are not at hand, and no much larger clone is one base apart. Each collaborating institution followed its own protocols to collect whole blood in K2EDTA tubes. For TCRbeta analysis, collaborator samples were shipped as frozen whole blood, as isolated PBMCs, or as DNA extracted from either sample type. The immunoSEQ Assay, a bias-controlled multiplex PCR, was used to amplify TCRbeta CDR3 regions from genomic DNA. For the original study's pipeline: Within the assay, amplification of reference gene primers was used to estimate how many nucleated cells each sample contained. To quantify the absolute abundance of each unique TCRbeta CDR3 rearrangement, sequence reads were collapsed and filtered. For each sample, productive Simpson clonality was calculated by taking the square root of Simpson's diversity index across productive rearrangements. TCRdb carries this immuneACCESS record with in-frame sequences only. Its versions omit some clonotypes, under half of them owing to an unresolved V gene in the studies checked, with the rest unexplained. V and J calls and clone size are copied from that table; D and trimming were computed from the DNA. The sample contains fewer than 50,000 clones, 65% to 80% of them found a single time. The ten largest account for about 25% of the sample.

V loses 6 bases of germline sequence and J loses 2 bases, and the interval between the two ends is 11 bases. The CDR3 measures 14 amino acids from cysteine to phenylalanine. The entry retains the CDR3 DNA only, 42 bases that are in frame from base 1. CDR1 and CDR2 are drawn from the germline V gene: SNHLY, FYNNEI. The sample consisted of peripheral blood. The sequence links TRBV2 to TRBJ1-5, with the D gene too uncertain to name. The TCR sequence derives from a man between 70 and 80 years old with acute or convalescent COVID-19. The CDR3 region: CASRTRGGNQPQHF. In nucleotide form, the sequence is TGTGCCAGCAGGACCCGGGGTGGCAATCAGCCCCAGCATTTT.